Following are 9 T cell receptor beta chains from one sample sequenced in a study of T-cell reconstitution after alpha-beta-depleted transplantation in children. A TCRbeta library incorporating unique molecular identifiers was prepared. One entry per CDR3 protein, called by TCRdb with MiXCR from the PCR reads. Of more than 250,000 distinct CDR3 sequences in the sample, roughly 9.5% were seen once. This specimen consisted of PBMCs from the stem cell graft donor, obtained from the stem cell graft. The origin of the receptors is a human donor who donated a stem cell graft to a child with SCID.

This clonotype has a count of ten or more. CDR3 protein: CASSPFGQDEYYEQYF. CDR3 nucleotides: TGTGCCAGCAGCCCATTTGGACAGGACGAGTACTACGAGCAGTACTTC. The chain carries TRBV3-1 and TRBJ2-7, with 7 positions matching TRBD1. The CDR3 totals 16 residues. Germline-derived CDR1 and CDR2 are LGHDT and YNNKEL (reference sequence). The V segment lost 4 bases and the J segment 3 bases; nucleotides outside the gene matches: 12.

This clonotype appeared a few times. The gene calls are TRBV11-2 and TRBJ2-1; D remains unclear. This CDR3 has 18 amino acids. V was clipped by 2 bases and J by 1 base, with 18 bases between them. The germline gives CDR1 SGHAT, CDR2 FQNNGV. CDR3 protein: CASSLPRDLVGSYNEQFF. The CDR3, as DNA: TGTGCCAGCAGCTTACCCAGAGATCTAGTGGGGTCCTACAATGAGCAGTTCTTC.

In this sample, this clonotype turned up a few times. The CDR3 coding sequence is TGTGCCAGCAGTTTTCGGCCCCCACCCCCCTACGAGCAGTACTTC. Encoded protein: CASSFRPPPPYEQYF. The rearrangement uses TRBV12-3 or TRBV12-4 and TRBJ2-7; D remains ambiguous. The CDR3 sequence is 15 residues long. Between the trimmed V and J ends, which lost 3 bases and 2 bases, there was a span of 14 bases.

This clonotype was counted at least ten times. The V call is TRBV25-1, the J call TRBJ2-1; TRBD1 might be the D (5 bases). The ends were cut back, 2 bases at V and 5 bases at J, with 16 bases in the middle. The CDR3 has 16 residues. CDR1 and CDR2 from the germline V gene are MGHDK and SYGVNS. The CDR3 sequence is CASSERWGVPNNEQFF. The CDR3 DNA is TGTGCCAGCAGTGAAAGGTGGGGCGTCCCAAACAATGAGCAGTTCTTC.

The gene calls are TRBV12-3 or TRBV12-4 and TRBJ2-7; the match to TRBD2 covers 11 bases. The CDR3 contains 18 residues. The J segment lost 0 bases and the V segment lost 3 bases, leaving 10 bases of the junction unmatched. CDR3 sequence: CASSFVGLAGGNSYEQYF. CDR3 DNA sequence: TGTGCCAGCAGTTTTGTGGGGCTAGCGGGGGGTAACTCCTACGAGCAGTACTTC.

This chain connects TRBV15 to TRBJ2-5; D gene ambiguous. The CDR3 is made up of 12 amino acids. Germline CDR1 is LNHNV and CDR2 is YYDKDF (reference sequence). With 2 bases removed from V and 2 bases from J, the gap between germline ends came to 3 bases. CDR3 loop: CATSRLQETQYF. DNA of the CDR3: TGTGCCACCAGCAGACTACAAGAGACCCAGTACTTC.

This clonotype was seen repeatedly, ten times or more. This chain links TRBV29-1 with TRBJ2-6, with D perhaps being TRBD1 or TRBD2 (5 bases each). The ends were cut back, 4 bases at V and 2 bases at J, with 12 bases in the middle. Germline loops: CDR1 SQVTM, CDR2 ANQGSEA. The CDR3 has 15 amino acids. CDR3 amino acids: CSVVEGSAGANVLTF. Written as DNA, the CDR3 is TGCAGCGTTGTCGAGGGGTCGGCTGGGGCCAACGTCCTGACTTTC.

This clonotype was seen a handful of times. The DNA of the CDR3 is TGCGCCAGCAGTGAGAAGGGTGAGGAGACCCAGTACTTC. Amino acids: CASSEKGEETQYF. V gene TRBV10-2 combines with J gene TRBJ2-5, with D unclear. The germline gives CDR1 WSHSY, CDR2 SAAADI. The CDR3 covers 13 residues. Trimming pared 2 bases from V and 5 bases from J, leaving 9 bases between.

This clonotype was counted between two and nine times. This chain links TRBV18 with TRBJ2-5; D may be TRBD2 (6 bases). Germline lookup yields CDR1 KGHSH and CDR2 LQKENI. Trimming cost V 0 bases and J 2 bases, with 7 bases left between them. This CDR3 spans 14 amino acids. CDR3 in DNA: TGTGCCAGCTCACCACCTCGGGGGCAAGAGACCCAGTACTTC. Its protein product is CASSPPRGQETQYF.